This T cell receptor beta chain was recovered during a study of shared clonotypes between healthy human individuals. The overall study: Three plates were used per donor for CD4 naive, three for CD4 memory, two for CD8 naive and one for CD8 memory. Study-wide results and caveats: The study found about 4.6% of naive CD4 clonotypes shared across several donors.

The authors ran the assay at deep level. Sorted-subset replicate PCR reactions were performed with about 200 ng DNA, corresponding to 30,000 to 35,000 T cell genomes. Only in-frame clones appear in the TCRdb table, and some are missing; sequencing was by immunoSEQ multiplex PCR. The table includes about 1 million clones, around 76% detected once. The ends were cut back, 3 bases at V and 7 bases at J, with 9 bases in the middle. The CDR3 is made up of 12 amino acids. Germline values: CDR1 SGHRS, CDR2 YFSETQ. As regards this clone: Its antigen is undetermined.

The TCR comes from a man younger than 35 in good health. The rearrangement joins TRBV5-1 to TRBJ2-3; D not resolved. The material sequenced was memory CD4+ T cells sorted from blood. As for subset: CD45RA-negative fraction. The CDR3 DNA sequence: TGCGCCAGCAGCTCACCTCAGAATACGCAGTATTTT. It is translated as CASSSPQNTQYF. Full variable domain (remainder filled in from reference TRBV5-1 and TRBJ2-3): KAGVTQTPRYLIKTRGQQVTLSCSPISGHRSVSWYQQTPGQGLQFLFEYFSETQRNKGNFPGRFSGRQFSNSRSEMNVSTLELGDSALYLCASSSPQNTQYFGPGTRLTVL.